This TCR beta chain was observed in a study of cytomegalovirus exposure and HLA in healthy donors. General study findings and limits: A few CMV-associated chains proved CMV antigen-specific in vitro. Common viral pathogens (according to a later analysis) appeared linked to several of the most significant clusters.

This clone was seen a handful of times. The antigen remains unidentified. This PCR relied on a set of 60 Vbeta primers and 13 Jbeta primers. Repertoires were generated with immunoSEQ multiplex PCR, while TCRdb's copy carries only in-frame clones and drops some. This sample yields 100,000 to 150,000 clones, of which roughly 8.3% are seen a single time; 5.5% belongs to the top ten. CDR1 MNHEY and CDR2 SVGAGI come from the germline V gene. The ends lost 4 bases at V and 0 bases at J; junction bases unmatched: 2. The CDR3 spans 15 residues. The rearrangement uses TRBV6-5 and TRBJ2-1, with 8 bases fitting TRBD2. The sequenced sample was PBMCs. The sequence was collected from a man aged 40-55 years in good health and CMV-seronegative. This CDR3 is CASSLTSASYNEQFF. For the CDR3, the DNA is TGTGCCAGCAGTTTGACTAGCGCCTCCTACAATGAGCAGTTCTTC.